These 10 T cell receptor beta chains came from one sample sequenced in a study of T-cell reconstitution after alpha-beta-depleted transplantation in children. Unique molecular identifiers were incorporated into the prepared TCRbeta library. One entry per CDR3 protein, called by TCRdb with MiXCR from the PCR reads. Seen here are roughly 150,000 distinct CDR3 sequences, over 8.5% observed once, and the top ten hold about 13%. Sequencing was performed on PBMCs, taken before TCRalphabeta/CD19-depleted stem cell transplant. Receptor source: a boy younger than 10 with acute myeloid leukemia, due to receive a stem cell transplant.

This clonotype was recorded at least ten times. V and J are TRBV5-1 and TRBJ2-5; 9 positions agree with TRBD2. The CDR3 covers 16 residues. Looked up from germline, CDR1 is SGHRS and CDR2 is YFSETQ. After removal of 3 bases from V and 2 bases from J, the junction contained 8 bases not matched to a gene. The CDR3 sequence: CASSSASGTVQETQYF. The CDR3 nucleotides are TGCGCCAGCAGCTCGGCTAGCGGGACTGTACAAGAGACCCAGTACTTC.

This clonotype has ten or more counts. J is TRBJ2-1 and V is TRBV12-3 or TRBV12-4, with D perhaps matching TRBD2 (6 bases). V dropped 8 bases and J dropped 11 bases, with 13 bases sitting between them. The CDR3 runs to 11 residues. CDR3 in DNA: TGTGCCAGCGCCCTTGGAGGGCAGCAGTTCTTC. The encoded protein is CASALGGQQFF.

This clonotype was seen repeatedly, ten times or more. This chain connects TRBV20-1 to TRBJ2-2, with unresolved D. This CDR3 contains 13 residues. V was trimmed by 6 bases and J by 6 bases, leaving 14 bases between them. The V gene's germline CDR1 is DFQATT and CDR2 SNEGSKA (reference sequence). The DNA of the CDR3 is TGCAGTGCGCCCAGAGGCCTAGCCGGGGAGCTGTTTTTT. Translating gives CSAPRGLAGELFF.

This clonotype was seen many times. V gene TRBV9 combines with J gene TRBJ2-5; 7 bases map to TRBD2. J gave up 1 base and V 3 bases, and 0 bases lay outside the gene matches. There are 13 residues in the CDR3. Germline V gene lookup returns CDR1 SGDLS and CDR2 YYNGEE. This CDR3 is CASSERGQETQYF. The CDR3 bases are TGTGCCAGCAGCGAGCGGGGCCAAGAGACCCAGTACTTC. Complete variable domain (other parts from reference TRBV9 and TRBJ2-5): DSGVTQTPKHLITATGQRVTLRCSPRSGDLSVYWYQQSLDQGLQFLIQYYNGEERAKGNILERFSAQQFPDLHSELNLSSLELGDSALYFCASSERGQETQYFGPGTRLLVL.

This clonotype was recorded many times. The chain uses TRBV28 and TRBJ1-3; no reliable D call. This CDR3 is built from 14 residues. Germline CDR1 MDHEN, CDR2 SYDVKM. V dropped 3 bases and J dropped 4 bases, with 10 bases sitting between them. Here the CDR3 reads CASSFHTEGNTIYF. CDR3 in DNA: TGTGCCAGCAGTTTCCACACCGAAGGAAACACCATATATTTT.

In its sample, this clonotype was seen many times. The chain combines TRBV12-3 or TRBV12-4 with TRBJ2-5; TRBD1 matches at 8 bases. V dropped 5 bases and J dropped 1; count of bases not matched to a gene: 3. The CDR3 totals 14 residues. In nucleotides, the CDR3 is TGTGCCAGCAGTAACAGGGGGACCCAAGAGACCCAGTACTTC. Translating it yields CASSNRGTQETQYF.

This clonotype was picked up many times. The gene calls are TRBV6-1 and TRBJ1-1, with unresolved D. The V end lost 4 bases, the J end lost 4 bases, and 10 bases lay between the germline ends. The CDR3 sequence is 13 residues long. CDR1 is MNHNS and CDR2 is SASEGT in the germline V gene. The CDR3 loop is CASSGTVGTEAFF. Here the CDR3 DNA reads TGTGCCAGCAGTGGCACGGTCGGCACTGAAGCTTTCTTT.

At least ten counts were recorded for this clonotype. The CDR3 nucleotides read TGTGCCAGCAGGTCAGACAGGTTCTACGAGCAGTACTTC. This codes for CASRSDRFYEQYF. The chain couples TRBV7-9 to TRBJ2-7; D might be TRBD1 (6 bases). This CDR3 contains 13 residues. Trimming removed 6 bases at V and 3 bases at J, with 12 bases between. Looked up from germline, CDR1 is SEHNR and CDR2 is FQNEAQ (reference sequence).

This clonotype was observed at least ten times. V gene TRBV28 combines with J gene TRBJ2-1; 11 nucleotides align to TRBD2. Germline V gene data show CDR1 as MDHEN and CDR2 as SYDVKM. The CDR3 is 20 amino acids. V was clipped by 5 bases and J by 0 bases; unmatched bases: 15. The CDR3 loop reads CASSPLGIAGGRASYNEQFF. In DNA form, the CDR3 reads TGTGCCAGCAGTCCCCTCGGGATAGCGGGAGGGAGGGCCTCCTACAATGAGCAGTTCTTC.

This clonotype was seen many times. As DNA, the CDR3 is TGTGCCAGCAGCCGACAGGGGACTAGCACAGATACGCAGTATTTT. It is translated as CASSRQGTSTDTQYF. V and J are TRBV7-3 and TRBJ2-3; the match to TRBD1 covers 8 bases. Germline trimming cut 5 bases from V and 0 bases from J; bases unmatched to any gene: 4. Germline lookup yields CDR1 SGHTA and CDR2 FQGTGA. The CDR3 has 15 residues.